This T cell receptor (beta chain) was captured by sequencing in a study of cytomegalovirus exposure and HLA in healthy donors. The PCR employed 60 Vbeta primers together with 13 Jbeta primers. Assay used: immunoSEQ multiplex PCR; TCRdb lists only in-frame clones, some missing. Of tens of thousands of clones listed, around 74% are singletons. The CDR3 loop spans 16 amino acids. V lost 0 bases to trimming and J lost 5 bases, with 17 bases between them. Germline-derived CDR1 and CDR2 are SGDLS and YYNGEE. Sequenced: PBMCs. The chain carries TRBV9 and TRBJ1-2; no clear D gene. This TCR came from a man younger than 45 in good health and CMV-seropositive. The CDR3 sequence is CASSVAAGLGGYGYTF. CDR3 nucleotides: TGTGCCAGCAGCGTAGCCGCAGGTCTCGGTGGGTATGGCTACACCTTC. The full variable domain, with the rest looked up from reference TRBV9 and TRBJ1-2, is DSGVTQTPKHLITATGQRVTLRCSPRSGDLSVYWYQQSLDQGLQFLIQYYNGEERAKGNILERFSAQQFPDLHSELNLSSLELGDSALYFCASSVAAGLGGYGYTFGSGTRLTVV.